This TCR beta chain is from a study of T cell changes during pregnancy in multiple sclerosis. Trimming shortened V by 2 bases and J by 6 bases, and 8 bases separated the two germline ends. The CDR3 loop spans 12 amino acids. The germline gives CDR1 MNHEY, CDR2 SVGAGI. TCRdb's table, derived via immunoSEQ multiplex PCR, lists solely in-frame clones and lacks some. Seen here are 100,000 to 140,000 clones, less than 95% observed once, and the top ten hold 0.78%. J is TRBJ2-7 and V is TRBV6-5, with TRBD2 as a possible D gene (5 bases). The receptor was isolated from a female donor in good health, enrolled as a control in a pregnancy study. The material sequenced was peripheral blood, taken in the third trimester of pregnancy. Here the CDR3 DNA reads TGTGCCAGCAGTTACAACCGGGGCGAGCAGTACTTC. This sequence encodes CASSYNRGEQYF.